Sequencing of this T cell receptor (beta chain) was carried out in a study of T cells in Graves' hyperthyroidism and ophthalmopathy. Remarks on this clonotype: Its antigen is not known.

Findings and caveats of the study: Blood also contained most expanded thyroid clonotypes above 0.001.

Researchers amplified the TCR beta CDR3 regions from RNA transcripts. First-round RT-PCR of the TCR CDR3 relied on the HTBI primer set. TCRdb processed the multiplex PCR reads anew with MiXCR; each CDR3 protein has one entry. The table shows 300,000 to 450,000 distinct CDR3 sequences, with about a sixth occurring only once. With a duration under 2 months, the hyperthyroidism was newly diagnosed in patients aged 18 to 65. Pregnant or lactating patients were excluded, as were those with uncontrolled infection or other autoimmune disease. PBMCs were sourced from roughly 10 ml fresh peripheral blood. Looked up from germline, CDR1 is PRHDT and CDR2 is FYEKMQ (reference sequence). The V gene lost 4 bases and the J gene lost 6 bases, with 10 bases spanning the gap. The CDR3 length is 13 residues.

The chain is built from TRBV13 and TRBJ2-1; no definite D call. Sequencing was done on a sample of blood. This TCR was recovered from a woman aged 18-35 years with Graves' hyperthyroidism that later progressed to Graves' ophthalmopathy. CDR3 residues: CASSSVIGNEQFF. The CDR3 nucleotides are TGTGCCAGCAGCTCAGTAATTGGCAATGAGCAGTTCTTC.